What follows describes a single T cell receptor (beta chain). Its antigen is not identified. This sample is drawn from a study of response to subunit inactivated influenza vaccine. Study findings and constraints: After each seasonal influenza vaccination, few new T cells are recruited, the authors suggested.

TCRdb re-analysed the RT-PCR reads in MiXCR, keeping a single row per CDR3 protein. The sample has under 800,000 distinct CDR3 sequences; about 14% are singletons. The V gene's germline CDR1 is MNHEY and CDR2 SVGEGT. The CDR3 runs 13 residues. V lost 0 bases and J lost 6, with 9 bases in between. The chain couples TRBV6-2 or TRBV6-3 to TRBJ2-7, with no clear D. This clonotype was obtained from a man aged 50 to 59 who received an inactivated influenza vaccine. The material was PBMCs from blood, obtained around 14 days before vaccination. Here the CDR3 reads CASSYSERREQYF. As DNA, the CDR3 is TGTGCCAGCAGTTACTCCGAGAGGCGCGAGCAGTACTTC.